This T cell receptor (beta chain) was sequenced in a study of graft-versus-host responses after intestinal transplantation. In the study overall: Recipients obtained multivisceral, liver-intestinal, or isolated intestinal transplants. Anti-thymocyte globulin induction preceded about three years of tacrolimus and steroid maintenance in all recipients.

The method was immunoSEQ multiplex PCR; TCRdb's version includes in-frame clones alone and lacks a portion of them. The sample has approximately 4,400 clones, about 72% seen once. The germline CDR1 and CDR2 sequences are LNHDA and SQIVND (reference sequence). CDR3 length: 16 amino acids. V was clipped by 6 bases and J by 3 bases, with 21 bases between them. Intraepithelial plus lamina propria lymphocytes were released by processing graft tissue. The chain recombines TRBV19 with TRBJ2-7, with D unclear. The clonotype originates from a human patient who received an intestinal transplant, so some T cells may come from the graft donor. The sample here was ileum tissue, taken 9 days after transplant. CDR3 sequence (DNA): TGTGCCAGTAGGTCAAGTATGGCGGACGGTTTCTACGAGCAGTACTTC. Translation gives CASRSSMADGFYEQYF.